The 4 T cell receptor beta chains presented below share a single source sample, sequenced in a study of blood T cell repertoires in COVID-19 (TCRdb year 2020). Libraries were constructed by the immunoSEQ multiplex PCR assay. What TCRdb holds here is the immuneACCESS table cut down to in-frame rearrangements. Part of the clones is not present; checked against another copy, under half of the missing clones reflect an unresolved V gene, and the others are unexplained. The sample table contains more than 250,000 clones; only one count was recorded for 70% to 90% of them. Roughly 5.3% of the sample belongs to the ten largest clones. Sequencing was carried out using PBMCs or T cells enriched from blood (not recorded which). The origin of the receptors is a woman in her twenties or thirties who had recovered from COVID-19.

The chain joins TRBV21-1 to TRBJ1-6; the table's D call, TRBD1, has no DNA check behind it. TRBV21-1 is shown as a pseudogene. The CDR3 totals 14 residues. CDR3 amino acids: CASSADSSNSPLHF. The CDR3 bases are TGTGCCAGCAGCGCGGACAGCAGTAATTCACCCCTCCACTTT.

The rearrangement joins TRBV28 to TRBJ1-1; D is uncertain. CDR3 length: 12 residues. Per the germline V gene, CDR1 is MDHEN and CDR2 is SYDVKM. The ends were cut back, 8 bases at V and 2 bases at J, with 9 bases in the middle. The CDR3 sequence is CASRAGNTEAFF. The CDR3 coding sequence is TGTGCCAGCCGAGCGGGAAACACTGAAGCTTTCTTT.

The DNA of the CDR3 is TGTGCCAGCAGTTACTCAGTAGGGGCCGAGCAGTACTTC. Amino acids: CASSYSVGAEQYF. This chain uses TRBV6-5 with TRBJ2-7, with D tentatively TRBD1 (5 bases). Per the germline V gene, CDR1 is MNHEY and CDR2 is SVGAGI. There are 13 residues in the CDR3. V dropped 0 bases and J dropped 6 bases, with 9 bases sitting between them.

The gene calls are TRBV11-2 and TRBJ1-4; D gene unclear. The CDR3 length is 14 residues. Germline CDR1 and CDR2: SGHAT and FQNNGV. The V gene lost 8 bases and the J gene lost 7 bases, with 17 bases spanning the gap. This CDR3 reads CASGPQAGTEKLFF. Here the CDR3 DNA reads TGTGCCAGCGGTCCCCAAGCAGGCACTGAAAAACTGTTTTTT.